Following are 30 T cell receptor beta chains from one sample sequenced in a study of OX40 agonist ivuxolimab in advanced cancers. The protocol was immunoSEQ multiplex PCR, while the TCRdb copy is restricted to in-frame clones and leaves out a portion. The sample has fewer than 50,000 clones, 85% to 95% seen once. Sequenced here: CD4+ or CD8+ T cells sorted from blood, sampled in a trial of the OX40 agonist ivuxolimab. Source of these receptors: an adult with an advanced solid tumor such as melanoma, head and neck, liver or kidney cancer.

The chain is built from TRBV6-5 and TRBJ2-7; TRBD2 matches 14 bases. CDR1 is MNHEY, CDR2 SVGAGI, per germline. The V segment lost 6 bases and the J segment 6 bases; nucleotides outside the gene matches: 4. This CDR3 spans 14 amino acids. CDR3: CASSGLAGGREQYF. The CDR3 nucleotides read TGTGCCAGCAGCGGACTAGCGGGAGGCCGCGAGCAGTACTTC.

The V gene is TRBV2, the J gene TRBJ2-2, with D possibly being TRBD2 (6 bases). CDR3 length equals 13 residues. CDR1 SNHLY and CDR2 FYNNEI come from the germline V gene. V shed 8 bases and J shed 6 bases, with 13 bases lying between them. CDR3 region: CASLAFGSGELFF. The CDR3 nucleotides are TGTGCCAGCCTAGCGTTTGGTTCCGGGGAGCTGTTTTTT.

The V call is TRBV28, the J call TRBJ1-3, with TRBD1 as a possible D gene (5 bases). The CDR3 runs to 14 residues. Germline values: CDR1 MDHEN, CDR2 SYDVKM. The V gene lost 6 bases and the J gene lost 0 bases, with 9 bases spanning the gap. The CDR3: CASSYDSSGNTIYF. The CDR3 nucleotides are TGTGCCAGCAGCTATGACAGCTCTGGAAACACCATATATTTT.

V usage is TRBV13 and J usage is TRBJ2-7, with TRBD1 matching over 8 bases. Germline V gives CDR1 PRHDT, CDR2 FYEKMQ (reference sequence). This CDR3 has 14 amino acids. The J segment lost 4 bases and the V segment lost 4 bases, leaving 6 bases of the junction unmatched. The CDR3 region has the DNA TGTGCCAGCAGCTCCGGGACAGGTCTGTACGAGCAGTACTTC. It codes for CASSSGTGLYEQYF.

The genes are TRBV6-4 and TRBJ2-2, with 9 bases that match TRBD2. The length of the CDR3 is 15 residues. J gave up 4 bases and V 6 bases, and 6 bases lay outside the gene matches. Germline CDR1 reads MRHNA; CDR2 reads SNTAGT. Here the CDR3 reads CASRPGTSSTGELFF. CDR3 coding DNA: TGTGCCAGCAGACCGGGGACTAGCAGCACCGGGGAGCTGTTTTTT.

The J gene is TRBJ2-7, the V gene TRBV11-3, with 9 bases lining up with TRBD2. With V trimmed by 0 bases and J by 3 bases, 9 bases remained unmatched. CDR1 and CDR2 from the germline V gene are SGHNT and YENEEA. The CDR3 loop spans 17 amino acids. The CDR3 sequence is CASSLDPGLASYYEQYF. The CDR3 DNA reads TGTGCCAGCAGCTTAGACCCGGGACTAGCTTCTTACTACGAGCAGTACTTC.

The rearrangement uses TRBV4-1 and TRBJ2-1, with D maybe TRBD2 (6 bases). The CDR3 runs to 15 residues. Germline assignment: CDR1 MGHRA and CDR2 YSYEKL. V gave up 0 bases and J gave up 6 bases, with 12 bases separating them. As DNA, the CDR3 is TGCGCCAGCAGCCAAGAACCGGAGGGGTTCAATGAGCAGTTCTTC. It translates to CASSQEPEGFNEQFF.

The CDR3 DNA is TGTGCCTGGATCGAGGGCCAAGTTGAAGCTTTCTTT. It codes for CAWIEGQVEAFF. This sequence joins TRBV30 and TRBJ1-1; no firm D call. Between the trimmed V and J ends, which lost 4 bases and 7 bases, there was a span of 13 bases. CDR1 and CDR2 (germline): GTSNPN, SVGIG (reference sequence). This CDR3 has 12 residues. The full variable domain, in which reference TRBV30 and TRBJ1-1 provide the parts outside the CDR3, is SQTIHQWPATLVQPVGSPLSLECTVEGTSNPNLYWYRQAAGRGLQLLFYSVGIGQISSEVPQNLSASRPQDRQFILSSKKLLLSDSGFYLCAWIEGQVEAFFGQGTRLTVV.

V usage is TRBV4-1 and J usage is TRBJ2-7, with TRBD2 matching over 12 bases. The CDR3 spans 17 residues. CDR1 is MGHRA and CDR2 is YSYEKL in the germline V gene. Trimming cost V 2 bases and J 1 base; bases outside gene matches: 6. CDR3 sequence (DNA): TGCGCCAGCAGCCAACACTGGACTAGCGGGGTTTCCTACGAGCAGTACTTC. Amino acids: CASSQHWTSGVSYEQYF.

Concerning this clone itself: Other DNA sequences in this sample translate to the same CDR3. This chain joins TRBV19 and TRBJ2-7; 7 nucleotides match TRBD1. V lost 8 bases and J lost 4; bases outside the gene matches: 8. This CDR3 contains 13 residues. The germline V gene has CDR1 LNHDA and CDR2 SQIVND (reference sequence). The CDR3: CASSPGQSYEQYF. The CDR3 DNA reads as TGTGCCAGTTCCCCGGGACAGAGTTACGAGCAGTACTTC.

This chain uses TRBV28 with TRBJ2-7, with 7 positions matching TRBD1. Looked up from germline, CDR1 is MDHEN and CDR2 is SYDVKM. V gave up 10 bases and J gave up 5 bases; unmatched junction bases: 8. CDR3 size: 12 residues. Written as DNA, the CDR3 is TGTGCCACCACAGGGGACCTGAACGAGCAGTACTTC. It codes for CATTGDLNEQYF. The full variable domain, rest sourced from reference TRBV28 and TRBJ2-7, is DVKVTQSSRYLVKRTGEKVFLECVQDMDHENMFWYRQDPGLGLRLIYFSYDVKMKEKGDIPEGYSVSREKKERFSLILESASTNQTSMYLCATTGDLNEQYFGPGTRLTVT.

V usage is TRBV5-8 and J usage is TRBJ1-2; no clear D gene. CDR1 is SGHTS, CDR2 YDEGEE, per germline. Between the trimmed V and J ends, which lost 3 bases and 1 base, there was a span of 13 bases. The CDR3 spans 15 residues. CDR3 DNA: TGTGCCAGCAGCTATCTAAACACCCTTAACTATGGCTACACCTTC. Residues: CASSYLNTLNYGYTF.

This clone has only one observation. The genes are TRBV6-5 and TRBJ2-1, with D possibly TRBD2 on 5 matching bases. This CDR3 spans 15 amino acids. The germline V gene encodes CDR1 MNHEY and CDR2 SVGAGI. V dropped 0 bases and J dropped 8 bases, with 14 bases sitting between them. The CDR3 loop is CASSYSISGVDEQFF. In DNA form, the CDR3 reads TGTGCCAGCAGTTACTCGATTTCCGGGGTCGATGAGCAGTTCTTC.

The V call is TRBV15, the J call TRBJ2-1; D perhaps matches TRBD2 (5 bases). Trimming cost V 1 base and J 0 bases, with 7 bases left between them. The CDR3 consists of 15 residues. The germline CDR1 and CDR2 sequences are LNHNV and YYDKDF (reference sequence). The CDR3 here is CATSRAGSSYNEQFF. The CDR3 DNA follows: TGTGCCACCAGCAGAGCGGGGAGCTCCTACAATGAGCAGTTCTTC.

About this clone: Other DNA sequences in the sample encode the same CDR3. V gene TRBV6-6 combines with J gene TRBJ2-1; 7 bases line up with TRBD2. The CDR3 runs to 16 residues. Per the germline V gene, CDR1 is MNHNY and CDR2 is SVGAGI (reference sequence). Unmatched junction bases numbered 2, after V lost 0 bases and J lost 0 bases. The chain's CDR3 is CASSYSGGSSYNEQFF. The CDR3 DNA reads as TGTGCCAGCAGTTACTCCGGCGGGAGCTCCTACAATGAGCAGTTCTTC.

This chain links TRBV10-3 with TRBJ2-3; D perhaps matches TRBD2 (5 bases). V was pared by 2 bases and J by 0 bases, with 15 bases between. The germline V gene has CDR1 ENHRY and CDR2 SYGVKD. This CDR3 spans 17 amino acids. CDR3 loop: CAISEPPGITSTDTQYF. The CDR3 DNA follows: TGTGCCATCAGTGAGCCCCCCGGGATTACTAGCACAGATACGCAGTATTTT.

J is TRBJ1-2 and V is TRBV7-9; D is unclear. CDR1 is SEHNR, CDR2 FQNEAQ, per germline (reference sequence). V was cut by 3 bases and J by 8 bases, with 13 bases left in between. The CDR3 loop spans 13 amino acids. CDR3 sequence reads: CASSFWPHEGYTF. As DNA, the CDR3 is TGTGCCAGCAGCTTTTGGCCCCATGAGGGCTACACCTTC.

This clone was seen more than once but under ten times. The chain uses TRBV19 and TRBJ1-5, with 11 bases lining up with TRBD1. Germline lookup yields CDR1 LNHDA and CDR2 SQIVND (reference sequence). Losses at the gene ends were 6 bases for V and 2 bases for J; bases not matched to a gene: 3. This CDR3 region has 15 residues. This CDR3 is CASRWTGGGNQPQHF. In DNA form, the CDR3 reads TGTGCCAGTAGATGGACAGGGGGCGGCAATCAGCCCCAGCATTTT.

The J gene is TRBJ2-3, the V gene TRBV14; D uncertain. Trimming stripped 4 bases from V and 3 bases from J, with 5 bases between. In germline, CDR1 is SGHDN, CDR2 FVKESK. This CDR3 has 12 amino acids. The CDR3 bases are TGTGCCAGCAGCCTTCTAACAGATACGCAGTATTTT. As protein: CASSLLTDTQYF.

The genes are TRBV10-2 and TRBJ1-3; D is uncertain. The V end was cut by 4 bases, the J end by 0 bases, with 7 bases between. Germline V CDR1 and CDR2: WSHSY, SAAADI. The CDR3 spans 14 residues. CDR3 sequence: CASSGGTSGNTIYF. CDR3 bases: TGCGCCAGCAGTGGGGGAACCTCTGGAAACACCATATATTTT.

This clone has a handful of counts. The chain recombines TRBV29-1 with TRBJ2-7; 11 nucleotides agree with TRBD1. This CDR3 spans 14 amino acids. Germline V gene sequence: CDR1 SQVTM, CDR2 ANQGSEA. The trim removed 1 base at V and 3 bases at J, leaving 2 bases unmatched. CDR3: CSVEGGTGGYEQYF. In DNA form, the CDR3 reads TGCAGCGTTGAAGGGGGGACAGGGGGCTACGAGCAGTACTTC.

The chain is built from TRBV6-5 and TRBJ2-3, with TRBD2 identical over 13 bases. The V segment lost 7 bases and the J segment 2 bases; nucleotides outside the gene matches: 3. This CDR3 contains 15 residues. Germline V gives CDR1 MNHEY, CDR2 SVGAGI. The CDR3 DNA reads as TGTGCCAGCACACTAGCGGGAGGGCCCACAGATACGCAGTATTTT. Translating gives CASTLAGGPTDTQYF.

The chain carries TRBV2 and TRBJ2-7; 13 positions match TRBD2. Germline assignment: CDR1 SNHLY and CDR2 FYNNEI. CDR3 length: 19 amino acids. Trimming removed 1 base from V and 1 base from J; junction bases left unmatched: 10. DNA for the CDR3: TGTGCCAGCAGTGAAGTGGCACTAGCGGGAGGGCCTTTATCCTACGAGCAGTACTTC. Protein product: CASSEVALAGGPLSYEQYF.

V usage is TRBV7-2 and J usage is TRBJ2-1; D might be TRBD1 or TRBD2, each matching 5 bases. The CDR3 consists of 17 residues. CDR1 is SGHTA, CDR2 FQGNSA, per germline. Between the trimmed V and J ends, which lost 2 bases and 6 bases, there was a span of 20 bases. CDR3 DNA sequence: TGTGCCAGCAGCTTACATCCGACCCTGGTGGGGGTCAATGAGCAGTTCTTC. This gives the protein CASSLHPTLVGVNEQFF.

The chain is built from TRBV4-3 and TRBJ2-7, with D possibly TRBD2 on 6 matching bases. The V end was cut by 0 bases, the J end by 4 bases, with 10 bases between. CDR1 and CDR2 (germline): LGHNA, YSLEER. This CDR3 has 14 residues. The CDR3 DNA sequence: TGCGCCAGCAGCCAAGATTTGGGGGGTTACGAGCAGTACTTC. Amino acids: CASSQDLGGYEQYF.

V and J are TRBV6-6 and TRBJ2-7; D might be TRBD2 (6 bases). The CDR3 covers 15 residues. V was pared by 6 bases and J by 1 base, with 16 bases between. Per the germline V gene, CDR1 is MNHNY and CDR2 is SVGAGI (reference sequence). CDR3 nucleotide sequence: TGTGCCAGCAGGCCAGCTAGCGCATCGTCCTACGAGCAGTACTTC. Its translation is CASRPASASSYEQYF.

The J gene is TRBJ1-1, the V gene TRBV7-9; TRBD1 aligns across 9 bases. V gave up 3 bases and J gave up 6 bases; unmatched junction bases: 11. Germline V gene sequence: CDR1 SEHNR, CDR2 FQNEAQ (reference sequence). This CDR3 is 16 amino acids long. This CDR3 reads CASSLGTGGVISEAFF. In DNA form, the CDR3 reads TGTGCCAGCAGCTTGGGTACAGGGGGCGTAATCTCTGAAGCTTTCTTT.

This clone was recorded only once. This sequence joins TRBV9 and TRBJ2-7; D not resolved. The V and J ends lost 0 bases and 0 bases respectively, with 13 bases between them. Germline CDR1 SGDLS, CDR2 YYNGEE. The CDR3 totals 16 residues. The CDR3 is CASSVDEMWGSYEQYF. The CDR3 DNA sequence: TGTGCCAGCAGCGTAGATGAAATGTGGGGCTCCTACGAGCAGTACTTC. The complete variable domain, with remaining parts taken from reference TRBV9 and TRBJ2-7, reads DSGVTQTPKHLITATGQRVTLRCSPRSGDLSVYWYQQSLDQGLQFLIQYYNGEERAKGNILERFSAQQFPDLHSELNLSSLELGDSALYFCASSVDEMWGSYEQYFGPGTRLTVT.

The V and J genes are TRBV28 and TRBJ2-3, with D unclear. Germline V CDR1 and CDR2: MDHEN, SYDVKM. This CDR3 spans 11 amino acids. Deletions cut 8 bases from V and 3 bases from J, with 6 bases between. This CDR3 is CASEQTDTQYF. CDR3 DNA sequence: TGTGCCAGCGAACAGACAGATACGCAGTATTTT.

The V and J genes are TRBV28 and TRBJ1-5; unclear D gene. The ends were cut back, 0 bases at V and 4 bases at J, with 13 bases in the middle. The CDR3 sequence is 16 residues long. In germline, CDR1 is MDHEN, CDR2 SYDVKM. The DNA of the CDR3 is TGTGCCAGCAGTTTATGGGGCTCGAGCGGGAATCAGCCCCAGCATTTT. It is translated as CASSLWGSSGNQPQHF. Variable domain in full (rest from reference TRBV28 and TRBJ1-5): DVKVTQSSRYLVKRTGEKVFLECVQDMDHENMFWYRQDPGLGLRLIYFSYDVKMKEKGDIPEGYSVSREKKERFSLILESASTNQTSMYLCASSLWGSSGNQPQHFGDGTRLSIL.